The present T cell receptor beta chain was sequenced within a study of shared clonotypes between healthy human individuals. Regarding this clone: Its antigen is not known.

Measured with immunoSEQ multiplex PCR; TCRdb has only the in-frame clones, and not every one. The table records nearly 1,000,000 clones, 60% to 85% of them present only once. Study results and limitations: Around 4.9% of naive CD4 clonotypes were shared across a few donors.

The CD4+ fraction was divided into a CD45RA+ naive subset and a CD45RA-negative memory subset. Trimming took 8 bases from V and 5 from J, leaving 11 bases between them. The germline CDR1 and CDR2 sequences are SNHLY and FYNNEI. The CDR3 length is 12 residues. The sample was memory CD4+ T cells sorted from blood. Subset described: CD45RA-negative fraction. V is TRBV2 and J is TRBJ2-3; D gene ambiguous. The TCR comes from a man between 18 and 29 years old in good health. This CDR3 reads CASEALGDTQYF. DNA for the CDR3: TGTGCCAGCGAAGCCCTGGGAGATACGCAGTATTTT.